The sample holds one count of the clone carrying this T cell receptor beta chain. The entry originates in a study of T cell changes during pregnancy in multiple sclerosis. The CDR3 is 18 residues long. Trimming removed 7 bases from V and 0 bases from J; junction bases left unmatched: 15. Germline CDR1 GTSNPN, CDR2 SVGIG (reference sequence). Data came from immunoSEQ multiplex PCR; TCRdb stores just in-frame clones and leaves some out. Among tens of thousands of clones listed, approximately 92% were seen once. The chain recombines TRBV30 with TRBJ2-1; the match to TRBD2 covers 10 bases. Sequencing was performed on peripheral blood, taken in the third trimester of pregnancy. The source of this sequence is a female donor with multiple sclerosis, enrolled in a pregnancy study. The CDR3 reads CASTGTSATYPSYNEQFF. CDR3 coding DNA: TGTGCCTCTACCGGGACTAGCGCTACCTATCCCTCCTACAATGAGCAGTTCTTC.